This T cell receptor (beta chain) was sequenced in a study of response to subunit inactivated influenza vaccine. Study results and limitations: Researchers suggested that each seasonal influenza vaccination recruits few new T cells.

Germline lookup yields CDR1 LGHNA and CDR2 YNFKEQ. The CDR3 runs 16 residues. Deletions cut 2 bases from V and 7 bases from J, with 18 bases between. TCRdb ran MiXCR on the RT-PCR reads and lists one entry per CDR3 protein. The sample includes hundreds of thousands of distinct CDR3 sequences, about 11% of them seen just once. As regards this clonotype: The target antigen is unknown.

This TCR derives from a man aged 45-65 years who received an inactivated influenza vaccine. The chain links TRBV4-2 to TRBJ1-5; D might be TRBD1 (6 bases). Source: PBMCs from blood, taken on the day of vaccination. This chain's CDR3 is CASSQLWGAGLQPQHF. CDR3 nucleotide sequence: TGTGCCAGCAGCCAACTCTGGGGGGCCGGTTTGCAGCCCCAGCATTTT.